The 10 T cell receptor beta chains given below trace back to one sample, sequenced in a study of siplizumab effects on memory and regulatory T cells. The protocol was immunoSEQ multiplex PCR, while the TCRdb copy is restricted to in-frame clones and leaves out a portion. The sample consists of about 100,000 clones, around nine tenths of them appearing once. Sequenced: non-Treg CD4+ T cells sorted from blood. These receptors all stem from a human donor in good health.

Here the CDR3 DNA reads TGTGCCAGTAGTATAGGTGGGACAGGGGGAATTGATGAGCAGTTCTTC. It specifies CASSIGGTGGIDEQFF. The chain joins TRBV19 to TRBJ2-1; 11 bases are shared with TRBD1. CDR1 is LNHDA, CDR2 SQIVND, per germline (reference sequence). The CDR3 is 16 residues long. V shed 1 base and J 8 bases; nucleotides not matched to a gene: 7.

The chain employs TRBV29-1 and TRBJ2-3, with 9 bases identical to TRBD2. The germline gives CDR1 SQVTM, CDR2 ANQGSEA. Trimming at V came to 7 bases and at J to 2 bases, leaving 7 bases not matched to a gene. CDR3 size: 14 residues. The chain's CDR3 is CSAAGTSNTDTQYF. In nucleotides, the CDR3 is TGCAGCGCGGCCGGGACTAGCAACACAGATACGCAGTATTTT.

This clone was seen a few times. In the same sample, other DNA sequences code for this CDR3. The gene calls are TRBV7-2 and TRBJ2-7, with D unresolved. This CDR3 contains 13 residues. Trimming removed 1 base from V and 3 bases from J, with 7 bases in between. The germline CDR1 and CDR2 sequences are SGHTA and FQGNSA. The CDR3 loop is CASSLGVSYEQYF. The CDR3 DNA follows: TGTGCCAGCAGCTTAGGGGTCAGCTACGAGCAGTACTTC.

This rearrangement joins TRBV10-3 to TRBJ2-7; a possible D gene is TRBD2 (7 bases). This CDR3 has 13 amino acids. With 10 bases removed from V and 2 bases from J, the gap between germline ends came to 15 bases. Germline assignment: CDR1 ENHRY and CDR2 SYGVKD. The CDR3 DNA is TGTGCCAGCGGGGAGGGGGGAACCTACGAGCAGTACTTC. It codes for CASGEGGTYEQYF.

CDR3 residues: CASSLGVTGANVLTF. The CDR3, as DNA: TGTGCCAGCAGCTTAGGGGTAACTGGGGCCAACGTCCTGACTTTC. The genes are TRBV7-2 and TRBJ2-6; D is ambiguous. V shed 1 base and J shed 2 bases, with 6 bases lying between them. CDR1 and CDR2 (germline): SGHTA, FQGNSA. The CDR3 spans 15 residues.

The chain combines TRBV7-2 with TRBJ2-3; D uncertain. The CDR3 is made up of 11 amino acids. Per germline, CDR1 SGHTA and CDR2 FQGNSA. V lost 3 bases and J lost 4, with 2 bases in between. The CDR3 spells CASSFADTQYF. In nucleotides, the CDR3 is TGTGCCAGCAGCTTTGCAGATACGCAGTATTTT.

CDR3: CASSRDRSGNTIYF. The CDR3, as DNA: TGTGCCAGCAGTAGGGACAGGTCTGGAAACACCATATATTTT. This chain uses TRBV6-5 with TRBJ1-3; 8 bases are a match to TRBD1. The CDR3 contains 14 residues. Germline-derived CDR1 and CDR2 are MNHEY and SVGAGI. The trim removed 5 bases at V and 1 base at J, leaving 1 base unmatched.

V and J are TRBV5-8 and TRBJ2-7; 7 nucleotides align to TRBD2. The CDR3 extends over 17 amino acids. The V gene end was trimmed by 4 bases and the J gene end by 0 bases; junction bases not matched to a gene: 13. Germline values: CDR1 SGHTS, CDR2 YDEGEE. CDR3: CASSAILAALTSYEQYF. The CDR3 DNA sequence: TGTGCCAGCAGCGCCATTCTAGCGGCCCTTACCTCCTACGAGCAGTACTTC.

J is TRBJ1-4 and V is TRBV5-1; D perhaps matches TRBD1 (5 bases). Germline-derived CDR1 and CDR2 are SGHRS and YFSETQ. The CDR3 has 14 amino acids. Deletions cut 0 bases from V and 6 bases from J, with 9 bases between. This CDR3 reads CASSLGGGYEKLFF. DNA for the CDR3: TGCGCCAGCAGCTTGGGGGGCGGATATGAAAAACTGTTTTTT.

The chain carries TRBV16 and TRBJ2-3; either TRBD1 or TRBD2 may supply D (5 bases each). This CDR3 comprises 15 residues. From germline, CDR1 is KGHSY and CDR2 FQNENV. Trimming cost V 2 bases and J 1 base, with 10 bases left between them. CDR3 coding DNA: TGTGCCAGCAGCCAAACGGGGCAAGGCACAGATACGCAGTATTTT. This gives the protein CASSQTGQGTDTQYF. The whole variable domain, remainder taken from reference TRBV16 and TRBJ2-3, is GEEVAQTPKHLVRGEGQKAKLYCAPIKGHSYVFWYQQVLKNEFKFLISFQNENVFDETGMPKERFSAKCLPNSPCSLEIQATKLEDSAVYFCASSQTGQGTDTQYFGPGTRLTVL.